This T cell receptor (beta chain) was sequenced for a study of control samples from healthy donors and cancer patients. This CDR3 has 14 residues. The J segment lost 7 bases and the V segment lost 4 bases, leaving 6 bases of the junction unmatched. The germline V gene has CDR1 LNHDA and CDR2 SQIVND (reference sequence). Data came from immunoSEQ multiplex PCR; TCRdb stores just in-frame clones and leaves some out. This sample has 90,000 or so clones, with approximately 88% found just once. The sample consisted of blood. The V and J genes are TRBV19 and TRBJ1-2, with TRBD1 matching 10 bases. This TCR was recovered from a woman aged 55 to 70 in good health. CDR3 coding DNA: TGTGCCAGTAGTACCAGGACAGGGGGATTTGGCTACACCTTC. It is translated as CASSTRTGGFGYTF.